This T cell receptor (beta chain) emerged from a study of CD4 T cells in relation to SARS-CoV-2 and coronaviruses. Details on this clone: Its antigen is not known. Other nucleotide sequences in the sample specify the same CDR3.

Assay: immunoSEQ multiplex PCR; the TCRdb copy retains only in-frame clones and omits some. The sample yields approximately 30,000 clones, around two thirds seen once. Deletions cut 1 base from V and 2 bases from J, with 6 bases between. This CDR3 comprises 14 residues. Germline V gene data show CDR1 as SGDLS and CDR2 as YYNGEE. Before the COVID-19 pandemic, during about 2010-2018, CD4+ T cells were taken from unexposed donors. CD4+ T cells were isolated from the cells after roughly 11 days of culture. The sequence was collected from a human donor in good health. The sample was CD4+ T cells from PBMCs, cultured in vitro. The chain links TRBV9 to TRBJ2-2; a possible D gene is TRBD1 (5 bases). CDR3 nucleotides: TGTGCCAGCAGCGTACAGGGAAACACCGGGGAGCTGTTTTTT. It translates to CASSVQGNTGELFF.